This paragraph reports one T cell receptor (beta chain). Antigen: not known. Original processing methods: Without quality scores, immunoSEQ junctional reads could not be filtered like full-length reads. Profiled with immunoSEQ multiplex PCR; TCRdb holds only in-frame clones, not every one. For V, J and clone size, that table is used; D and trimming come from the DNA. The data hold 900,000 to 1,200,000 clones, with around three quarters observed a single time. The data derive from a study of shared clonotypes between healthy human individuals. Points from the study as a whole: Sorted-subset sequencing, rarefaction showed, was incomplete despite large depth. Between a few donors, naive CD4 clonotypes were shared at a level of around 4.8%. In contrast to clonotypes shared by all four donors, non-shared clonotypes had lower generation probabilities.

The CDR3 length is 14 residues. Germline V lookup: CDR1 MDHEN, CDR2 SYDVKM. The V and J ends lost 2 bases and 5 bases respectively, with 13 bases between them. The material sequenced was memory CD4+ T cells from PBMCs. Subset described: CD45RA-negative fraction. V gene TRBV28 combines with J gene TRBJ2-7; D tentatively fits TRBD1 or TRBD2 (5 bases each). The clonotype comes from a man between 18 and 35 years old in good health. Some clones in this sample may be carry-over from other donors' samples. The DNA for the CDR3 is TGTGCCAGCAGTTTAGTGGGACGCGGGCACGAGCAGTACTTC. This gives the protein CASSLVGRGHEQYF.